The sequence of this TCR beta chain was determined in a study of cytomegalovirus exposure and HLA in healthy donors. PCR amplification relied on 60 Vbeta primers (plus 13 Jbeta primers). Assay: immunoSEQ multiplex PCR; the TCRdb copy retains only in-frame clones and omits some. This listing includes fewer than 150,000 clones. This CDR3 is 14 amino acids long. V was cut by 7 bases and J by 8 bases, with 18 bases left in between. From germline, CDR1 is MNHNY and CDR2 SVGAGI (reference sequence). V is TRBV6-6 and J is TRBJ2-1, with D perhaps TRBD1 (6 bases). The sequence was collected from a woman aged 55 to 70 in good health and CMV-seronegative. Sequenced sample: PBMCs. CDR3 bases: TGTGCCAGCACCCCCCGGGACATCTCAGATGAGCAGTTCTTC. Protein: CASTPRDISDEQFF.